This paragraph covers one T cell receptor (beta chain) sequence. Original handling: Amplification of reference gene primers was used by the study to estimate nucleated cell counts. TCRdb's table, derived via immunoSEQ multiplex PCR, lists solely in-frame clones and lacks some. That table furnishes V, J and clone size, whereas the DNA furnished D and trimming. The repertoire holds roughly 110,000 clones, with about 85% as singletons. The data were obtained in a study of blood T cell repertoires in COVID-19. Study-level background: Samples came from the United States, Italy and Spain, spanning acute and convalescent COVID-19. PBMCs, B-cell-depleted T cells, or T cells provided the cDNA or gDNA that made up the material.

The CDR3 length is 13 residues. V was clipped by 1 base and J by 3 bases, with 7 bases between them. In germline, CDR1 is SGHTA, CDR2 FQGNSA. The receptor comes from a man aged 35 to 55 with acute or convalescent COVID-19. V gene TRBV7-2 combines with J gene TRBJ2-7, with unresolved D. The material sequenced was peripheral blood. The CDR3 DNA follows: TGTGCCAGCAGCTTAGAACTGAACTACGAGCAGTACTTC. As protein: CASSLELNYEQYF.